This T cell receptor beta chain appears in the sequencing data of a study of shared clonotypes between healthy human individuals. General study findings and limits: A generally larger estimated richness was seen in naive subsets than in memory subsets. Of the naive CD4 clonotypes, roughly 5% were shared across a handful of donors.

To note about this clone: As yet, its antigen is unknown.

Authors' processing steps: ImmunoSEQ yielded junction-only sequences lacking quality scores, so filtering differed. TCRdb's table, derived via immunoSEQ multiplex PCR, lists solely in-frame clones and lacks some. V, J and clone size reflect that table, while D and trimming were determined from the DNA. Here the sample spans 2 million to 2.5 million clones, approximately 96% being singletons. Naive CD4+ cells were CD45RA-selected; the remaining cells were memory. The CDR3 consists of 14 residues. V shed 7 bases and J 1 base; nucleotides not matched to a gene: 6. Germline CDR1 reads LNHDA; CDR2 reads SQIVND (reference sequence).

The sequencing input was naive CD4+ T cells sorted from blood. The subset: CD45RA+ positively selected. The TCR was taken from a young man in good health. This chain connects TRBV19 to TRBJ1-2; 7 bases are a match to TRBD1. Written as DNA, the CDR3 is TGTGCCAGTAAGAAGGGACAGAATAACTATGGCTACACCTTC. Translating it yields CASKKGQNNYGYTF.